Only a few counts were recorded for the clone carrying this T cell receptor (beta chain). The antigen is undetermined. The data derive from a study of PD-L1 blockade in urothelial cancer. Study-wide results and limits: The authors used one FFPE tumor sample per patient and did not take it right before treatment. Stronger expansion of tumor-associated clones in blood at 3 weeks distinguished durable-benefit patients. Greater numbers of tumor-infiltrating T lymphocytes were seen among patients with durable benefit.

This table comes from immunoSEQ multiplex PCR, and its TCRdb copy is limited to in-frame clones, with some not included. The data show some 2,500 clones, about 33% seen once. Germline values: CDR1 SGHRS, CDR2 YFSETQ. V lost 4 bases, J lost 1 base, and 11 bases lay in between. The CDR3 consists of 14 residues. The material was tumor tissue, obtained before atezolizumab (anti-PD-L1) treatment. V usage is TRBV5-1 and J usage is TRBJ1-1; D might be TRBD1 (5 bases). This receptor was taken from a man in his 70s with urothelial cancer. CDR3 coding DNA: TGCGCCAGCAGCCCCCAGACAGCGAACACTGAAGCTTTCTTT. Translated: CASSPQTANTEAFF.